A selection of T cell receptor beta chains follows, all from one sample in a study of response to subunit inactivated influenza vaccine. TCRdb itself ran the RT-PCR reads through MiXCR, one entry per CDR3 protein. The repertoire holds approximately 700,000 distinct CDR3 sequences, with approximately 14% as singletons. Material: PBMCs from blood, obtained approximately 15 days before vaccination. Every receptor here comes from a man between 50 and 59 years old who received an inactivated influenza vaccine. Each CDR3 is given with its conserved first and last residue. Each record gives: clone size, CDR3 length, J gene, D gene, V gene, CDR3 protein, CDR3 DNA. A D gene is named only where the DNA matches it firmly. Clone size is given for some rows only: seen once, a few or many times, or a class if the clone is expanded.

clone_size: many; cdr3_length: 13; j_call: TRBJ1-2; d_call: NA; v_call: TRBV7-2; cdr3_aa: CASSFTWAYGYTF; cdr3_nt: TGTGCCAGCAGCTTTACGTGGGCCTATGGCTACACCTTC
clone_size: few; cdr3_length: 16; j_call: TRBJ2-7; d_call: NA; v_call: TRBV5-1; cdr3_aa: CASSFGTAPGGYEQYF; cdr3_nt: TGCGCCAGCAGCTTCGGAACGGCTCCGGGTGGGTACGAGCAGTACTTC
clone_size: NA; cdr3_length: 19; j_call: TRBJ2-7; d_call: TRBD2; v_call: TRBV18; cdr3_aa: CASSLPGQGLAGTSYEQYF; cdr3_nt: TGTGCCAGCTCACTCCCCGGACAGGGACTAGCGGGGACCTCCTACGAGCAGTACTTC
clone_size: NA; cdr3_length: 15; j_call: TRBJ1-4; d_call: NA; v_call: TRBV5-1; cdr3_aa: CASSSSGDPNEKLFF; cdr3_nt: TGCGCCAGCAGCTCCTCAGGGGACCCCAATGAAAAACTGTTTTTT
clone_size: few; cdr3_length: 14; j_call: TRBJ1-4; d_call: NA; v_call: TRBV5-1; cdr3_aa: CASSLVSTNEKLFF; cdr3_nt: TGCGCCAGCAGCTTGGTTTCAACTAATGAAAAACTGTTTTTT
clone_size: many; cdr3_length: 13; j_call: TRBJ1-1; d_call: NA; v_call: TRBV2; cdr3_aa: CASRTAPNTEAFF; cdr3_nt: TGTGCCAGCAGGACAGCTCCGAACACTGAAGCTTTCTTT
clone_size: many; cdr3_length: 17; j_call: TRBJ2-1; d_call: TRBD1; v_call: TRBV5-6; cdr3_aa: CASSRRSRQGARNEQFF; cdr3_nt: TGTGCCAGCAGCCGACGATCACGACAGGGGGCAAGGAATGAGCAGTTCTTC
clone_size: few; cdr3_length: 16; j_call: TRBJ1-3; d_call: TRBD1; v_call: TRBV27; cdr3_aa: CASSPRTGGVGNTIYF; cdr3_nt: TGTGCCAGCAGTCCCAGGACAGGGGGCGTCGGAAACACCATATATTTT
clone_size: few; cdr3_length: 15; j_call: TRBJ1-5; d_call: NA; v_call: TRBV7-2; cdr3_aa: CASSLLAGGAQPQHF; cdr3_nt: TGTGCCAGCAGCTTACTCGCTGGGGGCGCGCAGCCCCAGCATTTT
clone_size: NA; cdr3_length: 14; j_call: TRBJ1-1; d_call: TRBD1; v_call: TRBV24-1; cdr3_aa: CATSSSDRVTEAFF; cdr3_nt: TGTGCCACCAGTAGTTCGGACAGGGTAACTGAAGCTTTCTTT
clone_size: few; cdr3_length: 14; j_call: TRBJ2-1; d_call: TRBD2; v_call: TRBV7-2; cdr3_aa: CASSTKAGANEQFF; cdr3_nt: TGTGCCAGCAGCACGAAAGCGGGAGCCAATGAGCAGTTCTTC
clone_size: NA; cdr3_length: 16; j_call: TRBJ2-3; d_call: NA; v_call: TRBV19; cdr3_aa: CASSTRTGRTDGTQYF; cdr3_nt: TGTGCCAGTAGTACCCGAACAGGGAGGACTGACGGTACGCAGTATTTT
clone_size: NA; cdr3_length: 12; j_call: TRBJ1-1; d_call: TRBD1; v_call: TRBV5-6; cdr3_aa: CASSGDRDKAFF; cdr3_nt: TGTGCCAGCAGCGGGGACAGGGATAAAGCTTTCTTT
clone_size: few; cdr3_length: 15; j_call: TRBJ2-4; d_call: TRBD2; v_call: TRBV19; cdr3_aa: CASSISGRAGNIQYF; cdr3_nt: TGTGCCAGTAGTATAAGCGGGAGGGCCGGAAACATTCAGTACTTC
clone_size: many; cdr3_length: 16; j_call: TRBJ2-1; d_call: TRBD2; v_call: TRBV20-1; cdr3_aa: CSARDLGLAGVNEQFF; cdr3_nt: TGCAGTGCTAGAGATCTCGGACTAGCGGGAGTCAATGAGCAGTTCTTC
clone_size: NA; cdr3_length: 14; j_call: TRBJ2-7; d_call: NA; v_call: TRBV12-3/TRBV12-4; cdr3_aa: CASSRGVVRYEQYF; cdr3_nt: TGTGCCAGCAGTAGAGGGGTGGTTCGCTACGAGCAGTACTTC
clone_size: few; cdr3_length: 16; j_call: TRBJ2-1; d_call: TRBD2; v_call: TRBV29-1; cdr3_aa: CSVRGTSEFTTNEQFF; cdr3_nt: TGCAGCGTGAGGGGGACTAGTGAATTCACTACAAATGAGCAGTTCTTC
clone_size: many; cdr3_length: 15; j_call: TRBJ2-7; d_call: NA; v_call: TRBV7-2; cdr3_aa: CASSARGGGPYEQYF; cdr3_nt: TGTGCCAGCAGCGCCCGAGGGGGGGGCCCTTACGAGCAGTACTTC
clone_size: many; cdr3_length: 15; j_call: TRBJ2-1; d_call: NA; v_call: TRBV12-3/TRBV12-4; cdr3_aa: CASRPANRDYNEQFF; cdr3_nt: TGTGCCAGCCGCCCTGCGAACAGGGATTACAATGAGCAGTTCTTC